Listed here is a single TCR beta chain. This sample is part of a study of blood T cell repertoires in COVID-19. About the study: Acute-phase and convalescent COVID-19 samples originated in the United States, Italy and Spain.

Method: immunoSEQ multiplex PCR; TCRdb's copy keeps in-frame clones and lacks some. The data contain 130,000 to 150,000 clones, 75% to 85% of them singletons. The CDR3 covers 18 residues. The V end lost 1 base, the J end lost 2 bases, and 18 bases lay between the germline ends. Germline V gives CDR1 LGHDT, CDR2 YNNKEL (reference sequence). This receptor was taken from a woman between 65 and 79 years old with COVID-19, enrolled during active disease. This chain links TRBV3-1 (or the pseudogene TRBV3-2) with TRBJ2-1; D may be TRBD2 (5 bases). Sequencing was done on a sample of peripheral blood. The CDR3 region has the DNA TGTGCCAGCAGCCAAGTGGTACTAGGGCTACTTACCTACAATGAGCAGTTCTTC. The encoded protein is CASSQVVLGLLTYNEQFF.